This T cell receptor (beta chain) derives from a study of blood T cell repertoires in COVID-19 (dated by TCRdb to the early 2020s). Some background on the complete study: Samples covering the acute and convalescent phases of COVID-19 were provided by collaborators in the United States, Italy and Spain. The material from the prospective study consisted of cDNA or gDNA derived from T cells, B-cell-depleted T cells, or PBMCs. The dataset comprised deeply sampled blood TCRbeta repertoires from subjects exposed to, actively infected with, or recovered from COVID-19. A freely available public database, intended as a resource for researchers studying the immune response to SARS-CoV-2, is where the repertoires were released. The samples were drawn from the first 160 participants of the ongoing ImmuneRACE study and from 950 to 1,500 subjects provided by 6 global collaborators. Nearly every sample came with metadata listing a de-identified subject ID, COVID-19 status, age in years and sex. Where available, HLA class I and class II types were obtained from metadata supplied by the sample provider rather than from assay-based typing.

The immunoSEQ Assay, a bias-controlled multiplex PCR, was used to amplify TCRbeta CDR3 regions from genomic DNA. Regarding the original processing steps: Nucleated cell counts per sample were estimated from amplification of reference gene primers within the assay. Sequence reads were collapsed and filtered to measure the absolute abundance of every unique TCRbeta CDR3 rearrangement. For each sample, productive Simpson clonality was calculated by taking the square root of Simpson's diversity index across productive rearrangements. Sourced from immuneACCESS, this table was stored by TCRdb with only in-frame sequences that have V and J called. A share of the clones is absent; for the studies checked, an unresolved V gene accounts for under half, and the remainder has no known explanation. The DNA gave D and trimming, while V, J and clone size come from that table. The sample records about 200,000 clones, around 86% of which are singletons. The leading ten clones occupy approximately 6.7% of the sample.

A word on this clone: There is no known antigen for this receptor. Nothing much larger sits one base from this clone, and base qualities are not available.

For CDR1 and CDR2, the germline V gene lists SNHLY and FYNNEI. V and J are truncated by 4 bases and 6 bases respectively, leaving an intervening sequence of 15 bases. The CDR3 spans 14 residues, from the cysteine through the phenylalanine. The sequence is cut down to CDR3 DNA, 42 bases in frame from base 1. What the authors observed across the whole study: The amount of clinical and demographic metadata varied by source and participant and was provided uncurated.

Each collaborating institution followed its own protocols to collect whole blood in K2EDTA tubes. For TCRbeta analysis, collaborators shipped samples in one of three forms: frozen whole blood, isolated PBMCs, or DNA extracted from either of those sample types. Sample: peripheral blood. The sequence derives from a man aged 35-49 years with acute or convalescent COVID-19. The chain employs TRBV2 and TRBJ1-2, with the D gene too uncertain to name. For the CDR3, the sequence is CASSVMRDQDGYTF. The bases read TGTGCCAGCAGTGTAATGAGGGATCAAGATGGCTACACCTTC.